A single sample gave rise to the 6 T cell receptor beta chains below, sequenced in a study of tumor-infiltrating lymphocytes in primary liver carcinoma. RNA and DNA were co-extracted from approximately 20-30 mg of unsorted bulk tissue. From about 490 ng of total RNA, TCR beta-specific cDNA was reverse-transcribed using a constant-region primer. Generation of the TCR beta libraries relied on three nested multiplex PCR rounds using slightly modified ARM-PCR. TRBV1-TRBV30 forward primers and a C-beta reverse primer were used in the first two PCR rounds, which each ran for approximately 9 cycles. TCRdb re-derived calls from the multiplex PCR reads in MiXCR, one entry per CDR3 protein. The sample contains 100,000 or so distinct CDR3 sequences, around 73% of which appear only once. The sample was liver tumor tissue from sampling region 2. Subset meaning: tumor region T2, inferior pole. Every receptor here comes from a woman aged 55-69 years with primary liver carcinoma and hepatitis B virus infection.

A word on this clonotype: A clone one base away is much larger, so this may be a read error. The chain recombines TRBV7-8 with TRBJ1-1, with 7 bases that match TRBD1. This CDR3 has 15 amino acids. Germline CDR1 reads SGHVS; CDR2 reads FQNEAQ. The CDR3 sequence is CAGSYRRGQNTEAFF. In DNA form, the CDR3 reads TGTGCCGGCAGCTATCGAAGGGGGCAGAACACTGAAGCTTTCTTT.

This clonotype was counted once. No conserved phenylalanine or tryptophan ends this CDR3, so it is likely a read error. The chain uses TRBV29-1 and TRBJ2-3, with 10 positions matching TRBD2. Trimming took 1 base from V and 4 from J; bases not matched to a gene: 8. The CDR3 runs to 16 residues. Germline-derived CDR1 and CDR2 are SQVTM and ANQGSEA. DNA of the CDR3: TGCAGCGTTGAAGGTCAAGCGGGAGGGAACGCAGATACGCAGTATTCT. Its translation: CSVEGQAGGNADTQYS.

As for this clonotype: Germline is not matched at one junction end, which may reflect a read error. The chain links TRBV12-5 to TRBJ2-5; D might be TRBD1 or TRBD2, each matching 7 bases. The CDR3 covers 17 residues. The germline gives CDR1 LGHNT, CDR2 FRNRAP. CDR3 amino acids: CASGLETGRVGQETQHF. CDR3 nucleotide sequence: TGTGCTAGTGGTTTGGAGACAGGGAGGGTGGGACAAGAGACCCAGCACTTC.

The table lists this clonotype with a count of one. At one of its ends the junction is not consistent with the germline gene, which may arise from a read error. This chain uses TRBV12-3 or TRBV12-4 with TRBJ2-5, with unresolved D. There are 14 residues in the CDR3. CDR3 nucleotides: TGTGCCAGCAGTTTAGGTGCGTACCAAGAGGCCCAGTACTTC. Translated: CASSLGAYQEAQYF.

As regards this clonotype: One junction end does not reproduce the germline sequence, and a read error may be involved. The chain uses TRBV29-1 and TRBJ1-2, with D possibly TRBD1 on 6 matching bases. Germline lookup yields CDR1 SQVTM and CDR2 ANQGSEA. This CDR3 comprises 13 residues. CDR3 residues: CSATASGVDGYIF. The CDR3 region has the DNA TGCAGCGCTACTGCCTCAGGGGTGGATGGCTACATCTTC.

Worth noting for this clonotype: With a much larger clone just one base away, this may be a read error. This chain joins TRBV20-1 and TRBJ2-1; no clear D gene. With 0 bases removed from V and 13 bases from J, the gap between germline ends came to 16 bases. The CDR3 runs 13 residues. Germline V gene data show CDR1 as DFQATT and CDR2 as SNEGSKA (reference sequence). CDR3 sequence reads: CSARDSLAEDQFF. The CDR3 region has the DNA TGCAGTGCTAGAGACTCTCTGGCGGAAGATCAGTTCTTC.